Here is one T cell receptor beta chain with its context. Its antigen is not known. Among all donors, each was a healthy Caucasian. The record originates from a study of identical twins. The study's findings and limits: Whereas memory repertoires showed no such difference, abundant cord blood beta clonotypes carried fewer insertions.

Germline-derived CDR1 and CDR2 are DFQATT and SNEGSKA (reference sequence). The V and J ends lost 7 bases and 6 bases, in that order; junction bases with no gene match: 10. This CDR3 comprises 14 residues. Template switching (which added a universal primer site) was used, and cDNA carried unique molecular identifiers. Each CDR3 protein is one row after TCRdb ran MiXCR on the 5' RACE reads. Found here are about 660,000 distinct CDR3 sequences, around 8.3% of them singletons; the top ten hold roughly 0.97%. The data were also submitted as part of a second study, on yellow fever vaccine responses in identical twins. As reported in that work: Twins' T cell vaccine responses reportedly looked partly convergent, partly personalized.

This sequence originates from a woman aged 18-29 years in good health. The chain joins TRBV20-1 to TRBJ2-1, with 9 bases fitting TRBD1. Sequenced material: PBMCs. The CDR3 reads CSVFGQGRVNEQFF. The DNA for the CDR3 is TGCAGTGTCTTCGGACAGGGGAGAGTCAATGAGCAGTTCTTC.